The present TCR beta chain was sequenced within a study of tumor-infiltrating lymphocytes in primary liver carcinoma. Background on the study: Samples returned roughly 3.65 to 8 million productive TCRbeta reads each. Read depth did not differ significantly between tissue types.

CDR1 and CDR2 (germline): MNHEY, SVGEGT. The CDR3 sequence is 13 residues long. Trimming cost V 9 bases and J 5 bases, with 14 bases left between them. The tissue used was unsorted bulk material of about 19-34 mg. RNA and DNA were co-extracted from it with the AllPrep DNA/RNA mini kit. Donors underwent surgery for histopathologically diagnosed primary liver carcinoma. With a constant-region primer, TCR beta cDNA was made from roughly 500 ng of total RNA. It was through three nested multiplex PCR rounds of slightly modified ARM-PCR that TCR beta libraries arose. A C-beta reverse primer and TRBV1-TRBV30 forward primers served in each of the first two PCR rounds, at roughly 10 cycles apiece. TCRdb reanalysed the multiplex PCR reads using MiXCR and keeps one entry per CDR3 protein. Among about 120,000 distinct CDR3 sequences, around two thirds were seen once, and the ten largest hold over 8%.

The receptor was isolated from an older woman with primary liver carcinoma and hepatitis B virus infection. Source material: tumor-adjacent normal liver tissue. The chain combines TRBV6-2 or TRBV6-3 with TRBJ2-1; D remains ambiguous. The DNA of the CDR3 is TGTGCCAGTAAGGTGACTGCGAACAATGAGCAGTTCTTC. This sequence encodes CASKVTANNEQFF.